A single sample gave rise to the 27 T cell receptor beta chains below, sequenced in a study of blood T cell repertoires in COVID-19. Method: immunoSEQ multiplex PCR; TCRdb's copy keeps in-frame clones and lacks some. Found here are about 200,000 clones, approximately 84% of them singletons; the top ten hold 4% to 5%. Sequences were obtained from peripheral blood. These receptors all stem from an elderly woman with acute or convalescent COVID-19.

This sequence joins TRBV6-5 and TRBJ2-7, with 7 bases lining up with TRBD1. V gave up 0 bases and J gave up 2 bases; unmatched junction bases: 1. CDR3 length equals 14 residues. Germline loops: CDR1 MNHEY, CDR2 SVGAGI. The CDR3 reads CASSYSGGPYEQYF. DNA of the CDR3: TGTGCCAGCAGTTACTCAGGGGGCCCCTACGAGCAGTACTTC.

The genes are TRBV2 and TRBJ1-5; possibly TRBD1 for D (5 bases). The V and J ends lost 0 bases and 10 bases respectively, with 13 bases between them. The germline gives CDR1 SNHLY, CDR2 FYNNEI. The CDR3 runs 14 residues. CDR3 coding DNA: TGTGCCAGCAGTGAAGCGCAGGGCCAGGAACCCCAGCATTTT. This encodes CASSEAQGQEPQHF.

This chain connects TRBV11-2 to TRBJ2-3; maybe TRBD1 (6 bases). V lost 5 bases to trimming and J lost 4 bases, with 22 bases between them. The CDR3 totals 17 residues. Germline V lookup: CDR1 SGHAT, CDR2 FQNNGV. This chain's CDR3 is CASSPPGQGKRADTQYF. Written as DNA, the CDR3 is TGTGCCAGCAGCCCCCCCGGGCAGGGGAAGAGGGCAGATACGCAGTATTTT.

The chain uses TRBV4-1 and TRBJ2-2, with TRBD1 matching 10 bases. CDR3 length: 16 amino acids. V dropped 4 bases and J dropped 5; count of bases not matched to a gene: 7. CDR1 and CDR2 from the germline V gene are MGHRA and YSYEKL. The CDR3 nucleotides read TGCGCCAGCAGCCCGGGGACAGGGGCTTCAACCGGGGAGCTGTTTTTT. Amino acid sequence: CASSPGTGASTGELFF.

The chain employs TRBV7-6 and TRBJ2-7, with D tentatively TRBD1 (6 bases). There are 16 residues in the CDR3. V lost 1 base to trimming and J lost 3 bases, with 16 bases between them. Germline values: CDR1 SGHVS, CDR2 FNYEAQ. The CDR3 sequence is CASSLERGGKFYEQYF. The CDR3 region has the DNA TGTGCCAGCAGCTTAGAGAGAGGGGGTAAATTCTACGAGCAGTACTTC.

V and J are TRBV12-3 or TRBV12-4 and TRBJ1-4; a possible D gene is TRBD1 (5 bases). Trimming took 5 bases from V and 2 from J, leaving 6 bases between them. The length of the CDR3 is 13 residues. Written as DNA, the CDR3 is TGTGCCAGCAGTAGGGGCACTAATGAAAAACTGTTTTTT. Its translation is CASSRGTNEKLFF.

The V and J genes are TRBV12-3 or TRBV12-4 and TRBJ1-2; D not resolved. This CDR3 is built from 12 residues. Trimming took 4 bases from V and 3 from J, leaving 6 bases between them. The CDR3 protein is CASSSVDYGYTF. The CDR3 region has the DNA TGTGCCAGCAGTTCCGTCGACTATGGCTACACCTTC.

The chain recombines TRBV27 with TRBJ1-5; D call uncertain. V lost 6 bases to trimming and J lost 2 bases, with 20 bases between them. This CDR3 is 17 amino acids long. Looked up from germline, CDR1 is MNHEY and CDR2 is SMNVEV (reference sequence). CDR3: CASSPVGLGGGNQPQHF. CDR3 nucleotides: TGTGCCAGCAGCCCCGTTGGCCTCGGAGGCGGCAATCAGCCCCAGCATTTT.

This clone appeared many times. The chain employs TRBV28 and TRBJ1-2, with D tentatively TRBD1 (5 bases). The CDR3 consists of 15 residues. Trimming took off 1 base at V and 7 bases at J, with 16 bases between the two ends. Per germline, CDR1 MDHEN and CDR2 SYDVKM. CDR3 coding DNA: TGTGCCAGCAGTTTATCCCCCAGGGATTTGGTTGGCTACACCTTC. Protein: CASSLSPRDLVGYTF.

V and J are TRBV14 and TRBJ2-1; the D is unclear. The CDR3 sequence is 17 residues long. Germline V CDR1 and CDR2: SGHDN, FVKESK. V was cut by 5 bases and J by 7 bases, with 24 bases left in between. The chain's CDR3 is CASSYPRPSGSTNEQFF. The CDR3 nucleotides read TGTGCCAGCAGCTATCCCCGGCCCTCGGGTAGTACGAATGAGCAGTTCTTC.

The chain is built from TRBV7-2 and TRBJ2-3; 8 bases agree with TRBD2. The CDR3 loop spans 14 amino acids. Trimming cost V 0 bases and J 4 bases; bases outside gene matches: 0. Germline V lookup: CDR1 SGHTA, CDR2 FQGNSA. Here the CDR3 reads CASSLAAGADTQYF. DNA of the CDR3: TGTGCCAGCAGCTTAGCAGCGGGGGCAGATACGCAGTATTTT.

This chain's CDR3 is CATSRPGQGAETQYF. The CDR3 DNA reads as TGTGCCACCAGCAGACCGGGACAGGGGGCAGAGACCCAGTACTTC. The rearrangement uses TRBV15 and TRBJ2-5, with 12 bases fitting TRBD1. J lost 4 bases, V lost 2 bases, and 2 bases had no gene match. Germline V CDR1 and CDR2: LNHNV, YYDKDF (reference sequence). The CDR3 runs to 15 residues. Filled out from reference TRBV15 and TRBJ2-5, the complete variable domain reads DAMVIQNPRYQVTQFGKPVTLSCSQTLNHNVMYWYQQKSSQAPKLLFHYYDKDFNNEADTPDNFQSRRPNTSFCFLDIRSPGLGDTAMYLCATSRPGQGAETQYFGPGTRLLVL.

V is TRBV6-5 and J is TRBJ2-7; the match to TRBD2 covers 9 bases. Germline V lookup: CDR1 MNHEY, CDR2 SVGAGI. This CDR3 has 15 amino acids. The trim removed 2 bases at V and 4 bases at J, leaving 6 bases unmatched. Written as DNA, the CDR3 is TGTGCCAGCAGTTACATGGCGGGAGGGGGATACGAGCAGTACTTC. Protein: CASSYMAGGGYEQYF.

This clone was recorded once. V gene TRBV27 combines with J gene TRBJ1-2; the D gene is possibly TRBD1 (6 bases). The CDR3 consists of 15 residues. Germline V gives CDR1 MNHEY, CDR2 SMNVEV (reference sequence). Trimming removed 0 bases from V and 2 bases from J, with 10 bases in between. CDR3 sequence reads: CASSLSGGPNYGYTF. Written as DNA, the CDR3 is TGTGCCAGCAGTTTATCGGGGGGGCCCAACTATGGCTACACCTTC.

The rearrangement joins TRBV5-4 to TRBJ1-2; no firm D call. The CDR3 spans 13 residues. Trimming left V 1 base short and J 7 bases short, with 11 bases between. Germline CDR1 is SGHNT and CDR2 is YYREEE (reference sequence). As DNA, the CDR3 is TGTGCCAGCAGCTTGTGGATCAGCGCTGGCTACACCTTC. Its translation: CASSLWISAGYTF.

This chain uses TRBV29-1 with TRBJ2-2; 11 bases map to TRBD1. Germline trimming cut 4 bases from V and 5 bases from J; bases unmatched to any gene: 15. Germline V gene data show CDR1 as SQVTM and CDR2 as ANQGSEA. CDR3 length: 18 amino acids. The chain's CDR3 is CSVGKFGQGASYTGELFF. The CDR3 nucleotides read TGCAGCGTTGGAAAGTTCGGACAGGGGGCGAGTTATACCGGGGAGCTGTTTTTT.

This clone showed up just a few times. The V gene is TRBV2, the J gene TRBJ2-7; 7 bases are shared with TRBD1. V lost 6 bases, J lost 4 bases, and 15 bases stayed unmatched. Germline lookup yields CDR1 SNHLY and CDR2 FYNNEI. The CDR3 extends over 16 amino acids. DNA of the CDR3: TGTGCCAGCAGCCCTGACAGGGCCCCTACTCGGTACGAGCAGTACTTC. This encodes CASSPDRAPTRYEQYF.

The chain employs TRBV11-2 and TRBJ1-1; D uncertain. V lost 3 bases and J 1 base, leaving 9 bases between the germline ends. Looked up from germline, CDR1 is SGHAT and CDR2 is FQNNGV. The CDR3 covers 14 residues. CDR3 amino acids: CASSFNMANTEAFF. Here the CDR3 DNA reads TGTGCCAGCAGCTTCAATATGGCGAACACTGAAGCTTTCTTT. The variable domain in full, with the rest retrieved from reference TRBV11-2 and TRBJ1-1, is EAGVAQSPRYKIIEKRQSVAFWCNPISGHATLYWYQQILGQGPKLLIQFQNNGVVDDSQLPKDRFSAERLKGVDSTLKIQPAKLEDSAVYLCASSFNMANTEAFFGQGTRLTVV.

The chain carries TRBV18 and TRBJ2-3, with TRBD2 matching over 11 bases. Germline values: CDR1 KGHSH, CDR2 LQKENI. The CDR3 covers 14 residues. V dropped 3 bases and J dropped 4; count of bases not matched to a gene: 0. The chain's CDR3 is CASSPTSGADTQYF. The CDR3 region has the DNA TGTGCCAGCTCACCGACTAGCGGGGCAGATACGCAGTATTTT.

The chain couples TRBV18 to TRBJ1-2, with 7 nucleotides matching TRBD1. The trim removed 3 bases at V and 4 bases at J, leaving 5 bases unmatched. Germline-derived CDR1 and CDR2 are KGHSH and LQKENI. The CDR3 is 14 residues long. The CDR3 bases are TGTGCCAGCTCACCGTCCGGGACAGCCTATGGCTACACCTTC. Translating it yields CASSPSGTAYGYTF.

V gene TRBV18 combines with J gene TRBJ2-5, with no clear D. V lost 3 bases to trimming and J lost 5 bases, with 7 bases between them. Per germline, CDR1 KGHSH and CDR2 LQKENI. The CDR3 length is 12 residues. The CDR3 sequence is CASSPMRETQYF. CDR3 DNA: TGTGCCAGCTCACCGATGCGTGAGACCCAGTACTTC.

The V and J genes are TRBV2 and TRBJ2-5; TRBD1 aligns across 9 bases. Germline CDR1 SNHLY, CDR2 FYNNEI. This CDR3 comprises 13 residues. The ends lost 6 bases at V and 5 bases at J; junction bases unmatched: 4. CDR3 in DNA: TGTGCCAGCAGCAGAGACAGGGGGGAGACCCAGTACTTC. Amino acid sequence: CASSRDRGETQYF.

V usage is TRBV10-1 and J usage is TRBJ2-7; 13 bases match TRBD2. CDR1 is WNHNN and CDR2 is SYGVQD in the germline V gene (reference sequence). Trimming at V came to 5 bases and at J to 6 bases, leaving 10 bases not matched to a gene. The CDR3 length is 16 residues. The CDR3 DNA reads as TGCGCCAGCAGTCCAAGGACTAGCGGGAGTATTCGCGAGCAGTACTTC. Encoded protein: CASSPRTSGSIREQYF.

This clone appeared a single time. The gene calls are TRBV19 and TRBJ1-6; TRBD1 matches 7 bases. Germline assignment: CDR1 LNHDA and CDR2 SQIVND (reference sequence). This CDR3 contains 15 residues. The J segment lost 5 bases and the V segment lost 6 bases, leaving 7 bases of the junction unmatched. The CDR3 DNA reads TGTGCCAGTAGCATACAACAGGGGAATAATTCACCCCTCCACTTT. It translates to CASSIQQGNNSPLHF.

This clone was picked up a small number of times. The V and J genes are TRBV19 and TRBJ2-4; D is possibly TRBD1 (5 bases). The CDR3 is made up of 15 amino acids. The germline V gene encodes CDR1 LNHDA and CDR2 SQIVND (reference sequence). Trimming left V 5 bases short and J 8 bases short, with 19 bases between. The CDR3 bases are TGTGCCAGTAGTCTGAGACAGCCCCGGGTACACATTCAGTACTTC. It is translated as CASSLRQPRVHIQYF. Variable domain in full (rest from reference TRBV19 and TRBJ2-4): DGGITQSPKYLFRKEGQNVTLSCEQNLNHDAMYWYRQDPGQGLRLIYYSQIVNDFQKGDIAEGYSVSREKKESFPLTVTSAQKNPTAFYLCASSLRQPRVHIQYFGAGTRLSVL.

The rearrangement links TRBV11-2 to TRBJ1-1; D is ambiguous. Germline V gene sequence: CDR1 SGHAT, CDR2 FQNNGV. The length of the CDR3 is 14 residues. Trimming stripped 2 bases from V and 5 bases from J, with 12 bases between. Here the CDR3 reads CASSLMRDWTEAFF. The CDR3 DNA is TGTGCCAGCAGCTTAATGAGAGATTGGACTGAAGCTTTCTTT. The variable domain in full, with the rest retrieved from reference TRBV11-2 and TRBJ1-1, is EAGVAQSPRYKIIEKRQSVAFWCNPISGHATLYWYQQILGQGPKLLIQFQNNGVVDDSQLPKDRFSAERLKGVDSTLKIQPAKLEDSAVYLCASSLMRDWTEAFFGQGTRLTVV.

The chain couples TRBV28 to TRBJ1-5; 7 positions match TRBD1. The CDR3 totals 13 residues. CDR1 and CDR2 from the germline V gene are MDHEN and SYDVKM. Trimming cost V 9 bases and J 5 bases; bases outside gene matches: 7. The CDR3 DNA reads as TGTGCCAGTATAGGACAGGTCCATCAGCCCCAGCATTTT. Translated, it gives CASIGQVHQPQHF.